This T cell receptor (beta chain) derives from a study of identical twins. TCRdb itself ran the 5' RACE reads through MiXCR, one entry per CDR3 protein. Of 750,000 to 950,000 distinct CDR3 sequences detected, more than 9% appear once; the ten largest clones hold roughly 1.5%. This sample also appeared in a second study, on yellow fever vaccine responses in identical twins.

The source material was PBMCs. The TCR sequence derives from a woman aged 18-29 years in good health.

The CDR3 DNA reads as TGCGCCAGCAGCTTTCCCGGGACTAGCGGGAGGTCGAGCTACGAGCAGTACTTC. Residues: CASSFPGTSGRSSYEQYF. This sequence joins TRBV5-1 and TRBJ2-7; TRBD2 agrees at 15 bases. Germline V lookup: CDR1 SGHRS, CDR2 YFSETQ. This CDR3 is 18 amino acids long. The V segment lost 2 bases and the J segment 3 bases; nucleotides outside the gene matches: 9.